Described below is a single TCR beta chain sequence and its context. The target antigen is unknown. This CDR3 is 12 amino acids long. CDR1 is DFQATT, CDR2 SNEGSKA, per germline (reference sequence). This entry is derived from a study of blood T cells in healthy people across ages. Study context: Template-switching capture recovered about one barcoded beta molecule per two T cells.

A second 7 to 11 cycle PCR used barcoded and J-beta primers. TCRdb analysed the 5' RACE reads with MiXCR anew, one entry per CDR3 protein. Here the sample spans approximately 900,000 distinct CDR3 sequences, almost 30% being singletons. General study points: Naive and antigen-experienced cells were not separated, limiting conclusive comparison.

Investigators took about 9.4 milliliters of peripheral blood from every donor. This sample was also put to use in a study of T cells of mothers and their children. That investigation notes: Second-round PCR products received sample barcodes and 2-4 random nucleotides from the M1S primer.

The sequence was collected from a woman aged 40 to 50 in good health. The J gene is TRBJ1-2, the V gene TRBV20-1; D call uncertain. Sequenced: blood. CDR3 sequence reads: CRARPGGYGYTF. The CDR3 nucleotides are TGCAGGGCTCGCCCCGGAGGCTATGGCTACACCTTC.